This T cell receptor beta chain originates from a study of cytomegalovirus exposure and HLA in healthy donors. Notes on the study in general: The likely origin of a cluster of highly shared sequence variants was a sequencing artifact. Presence/absence analyses assumed roughly uniform sequencing depth across donors, which may not hold.

From germline, CDR1 is LGHNA and CDR2 YSLEER. Trimming removed 1 base from V and 8 bases from J, with 15 bases in between. The CDR3 is 15 residues long. This clone is medium-sized within its sample. Its antigen is not known. The PCR used 60 Vbeta and 13 Jbeta primers. Data came from immunoSEQ multiplex PCR; TCRdb stores just in-frame clones and leaves some out. The sample lists more than 85,000 clones, roughly three quarters occurring once. Healthy people donating bone marrow made up the donors. The gene calls are TRBV4-3 and TRBJ2-1; D uncertain. The sequenced sample was PBMCs. The sequence came from a woman between 45 and 65 years old in good health and CMV-seropositive. CDR3 region: CASSQGGGLLDEQFF. CDR3 bases: TGCGCCAGCAGCCAAGGTGGTGGGCTATTGGATGAGCAGTTCTTC.